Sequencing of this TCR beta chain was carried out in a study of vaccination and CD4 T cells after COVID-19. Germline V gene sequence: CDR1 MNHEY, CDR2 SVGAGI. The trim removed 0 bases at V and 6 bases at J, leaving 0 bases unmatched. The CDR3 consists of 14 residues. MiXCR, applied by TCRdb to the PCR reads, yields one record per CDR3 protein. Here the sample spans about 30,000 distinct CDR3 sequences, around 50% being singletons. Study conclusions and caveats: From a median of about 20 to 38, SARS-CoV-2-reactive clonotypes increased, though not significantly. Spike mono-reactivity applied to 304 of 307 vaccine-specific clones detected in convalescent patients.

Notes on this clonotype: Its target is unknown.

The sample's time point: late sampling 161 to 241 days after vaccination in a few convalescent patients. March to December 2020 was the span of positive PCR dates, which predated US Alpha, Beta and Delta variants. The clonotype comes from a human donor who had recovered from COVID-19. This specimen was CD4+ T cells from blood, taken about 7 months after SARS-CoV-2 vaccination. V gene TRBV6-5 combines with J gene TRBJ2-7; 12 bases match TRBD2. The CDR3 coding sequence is TGTGCCAGCAGTTACTCGGGACTAGCGGGCGAGCAGTACTTC. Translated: CASSYSGLAGEQYF.